These 23 T cell receptor beta chains originate from one sample sequenced in a study of blood T cell repertoires in COVID-19. The assay was immunoSEQ multiplex PCR, and TCRdb's table has in-frame clones only and misses some. The sample holds over 250,000 clones, about 83% seen once. Sequenced input: peripheral blood. The origin of the receptors is a woman between 50 and 59 years old who had recovered from COVID-19.

This chain uses TRBV7-9 with TRBJ1-5; TRBD1 matches 8 bases. The CDR3 has 14 residues. J was trimmed by 9 bases and V by 5 bases; bases with no gene match: 9. CDR1 and CDR2 (germline): SEHNR, FQNEAQ (reference sequence). CDR3 residues: CASSRDRLGGPQHF. The CDR3 nucleotides read TGTGCCAGCAGCCGGGACAGGCTGGGGGGGCCCCAGCATTTT.

The chain carries TRBV7-2 and TRBJ2-5, with 8 bases fitting TRBD1. The CDR3 is 14 residues long. With 3 bases clipped from V and 1 base from J, the junction kept 1 base outside the gene matches. In germline, CDR1 is SGHTA, CDR2 FQGNSA. In nucleotides, the CDR3 is TGTGCCAGCAGCTTTACAGGGGGCCAAGAGACCCAGTACTTC. Protein: CASSFTGGQETQYF. The whole variable domain, filled in from reference TRBV7-2 and TRBJ2-5, reads GAGVSQSPSNKVTEKGKDVELRCDPISGHTALYWYRQSLGQGLEFLIYFQGNSAPDKSGLPSDRFSAERTGGSVSTLTIQRTQQEDSAVYLCASSFTGGQETQYFGPGTRLLVL.

The chain combines TRBV3-1 (or the pseudogene TRBV3-2) with TRBJ1-1, with D possibly TRBD1 on 6 matching bases. Trimming left V 2 bases short and J 0 bases short, with 25 bases between. Germline V lookup: CDR1 LGHDT, CDR2 YNNKEL (reference sequence). The CDR3 sequence is 20 residues long. DNA of the CDR3: TGTGCCAGCAGCCAATGGGGAACCGGGACAAGTCCAGCGCTGAACACTGAAGCTTTCTTT. Its protein is CASSQWGTGTSPALNTEAFF.

The chain uses TRBV29-1 and TRBJ2-5; D perhaps matches TRBD2 (5 bases). Trimming removed 8 bases at V and 5 bases at J, with 15 bases between. This CDR3 spans 12 amino acids. In germline, CDR1 is SQVTM, CDR2 ANQGSEA. The CDR3 region is CSLTPPGETQYF. Written as DNA, the CDR3 is TGCAGCTTAACACCGCCGGGGGAGACCCAGTACTTC.

In this sample, this clone turned up a few times. The chain links TRBV9 to TRBJ1-5; tentative D call: TRBD1 (5 bases). The CDR3 covers 15 residues. The germline V gene encodes CDR1 SGDLS and CDR2 YYNGEE. Trimming took off 0 bases at V and 0 bases at J, with 7 bases between the two ends. The CDR3: CASSVGQNSNQPQHF. In nucleotides, the CDR3 is TGTGCCAGCAGCGTAGGACAGAATAGCAATCAGCCCCAGCATTTT.

The rearrangement joins TRBV19 to TRBJ1-4, with a tentative D call TRBD1 (6 bases). V lost 7 bases to trimming and J lost 4 bases, with 19 bases between them. Per germline, CDR1 LNHDA and CDR2 SQIVND (reference sequence). The CDR3 consists of 16 residues. CDR3 loop: CASTSGGADSNEKLFF. In nucleotides, the CDR3 is TGTGCCAGTACGTCTGGGGGGGCCGATAGTAATGAAAAACTGTTTTTT.

CDR3 sequence (DNA): TGTGCCAGCTCACCCGTACCGCGGTCGGGAACCTATGGCTACACCTTC. Its translation: CASSPVPRSGTYGYTF. The V gene is TRBV18, the J gene TRBJ1-2; D call uncertain. This CDR3 comprises 16 residues. Germline loops: CDR1 KGHSH, CDR2 LQKENI. Between the trimmed V and J ends, which lost 3 bases and 4 bases, there was a span of 18 bases.

The chain carries TRBV28 and TRBJ1-1; 7 bases line up with TRBD1. This CDR3 has 14 residues. The V segment lost 3 bases and the J segment 7 bases; nucleotides outside the gene matches: 8. Germline assignment: CDR1 MDHEN and CDR2 SYDVKM. This chain's CDR3 is CASSFLRGYSEAFF. DNA for the CDR3: TGTGCCAGCAGTTTCCTCAGGGGGTATAGTGAAGCTTTCTTT. Complete variable domain (other parts from reference TRBV28 and TRBJ1-1): DVKVTQSSRYLVKRTGEKVFLECVQDMDHENMFWYRQDPGLGLRLIYFSYDVKMKEKGDIPEGYSVSREKKERFSLILESASTNQTSMYLCASSFLRGYSEAFFGQGTRLTVV.

The CDR3 coding sequence is TGTGCCAGCTCCCGCCGGGACTCCAGCCAGCCCCAGCATTTT. This encodes CASSRRDSSQPQHF. V gene TRBV18 combines with J gene TRBJ1-5, with D perhaps matching TRBD1 (5 bases). The CDR3 has 14 amino acids. CDR1 KGHSH and CDR2 LQKENI come from the germline V gene. V lost 6 bases and J 7 bases, leaving 16 bases between the germline ends.

This chain links TRBV7-2 with TRBJ2-7, with 9 positions matching TRBD2. This CDR3 comprises 19 residues. Trimming removed 1 base from V and 4 bases from J; junction bases left unmatched: 17. Germline V gene data show CDR1 as SGHTA and CDR2 as FQGNSA. CDR3 protein: CASSLGPSGMAGGGYEQYF. DNA for the CDR3: TGTGCCAGCAGCTTAGGCCCTAGCGGGATGGCGGGCGGGGGATACGAGCAGTACTTC.

This clone was detected only once. The V gene is TRBV7-2, the J gene TRBJ2-6; perhaps TRBD2 as D (5 bases). Germline V lookup: CDR1 SGHTA, CDR2 FQGNSA. This CDR3 region has 15 residues. Trimming cost V 5 bases and J 1 base, with 9 bases left between them. The DNA for the CDR3 is TGTGCCAGCAGCCCGGGGAAGTCTGGGGCCAACGTCCTGACTTTC. Amino acid sequence: CASSPGKSGANVLTF.

The chain couples TRBV18 to TRBJ1-6; 10 bases are shared with TRBD1. From germline, CDR1 is KGHSH and CDR2 LQKENI. V trimming: 6 bases; J trimming: 11 bases; junction bases outside the gene matches: 16. This CDR3 has 17 amino acids. The CDR3 coding sequence is TGTGCCAGCTCTCCAGCCCGGACAGGGGGGCAGAAGACACCCCTCCACTTT. This encodes CASSPARTGGQKTPLHF.

The chain couples TRBV6-6 to TRBJ2-5, with 11 nucleotides matching TRBD1. CDR1 and CDR2 (germline): MNHNY, SVGAGI (reference sequence). The CDR3 contains 15 residues. Trimming at V came to 8 bases and at J to 5 bases, leaving 10 bases not matched to a gene. In nucleotides, the CDR3 is TGTGCCAGCGGCAAGACCGGGACAGGGGGGGAGACCCAGTACTTC. Amino acids: CASGKTGTGGETQYF.

This chain links TRBV5-4 with TRBJ1-4; TRBD1 might be the D (6 bases). Germline CDR1 SGHNT, CDR2 YYREEE (reference sequence). The ends were cut back, 3 bases at V and 0 bases at J, with 9 bases in the middle. The CDR3 totals 15 residues. The CDR3 loop is CASSYRTATNEKLFF. The CDR3 DNA reads TGTGCCAGCAGCTACCGGACAGCAACTAATGAAAAACTGTTTTTT.

V usage is TRBV4-2 and J usage is TRBJ1-1, with unresolved D. The germline V gene has CDR1 LGHNA and CDR2 YNFKEQ. This CDR3 has 18 residues. V lost 0 bases and J 7 bases, leaving 24 bases between the germline ends. Here the CDR3 DNA reads TGTGCCAGCAGCCAAGATCAGACGACAAGTCTCTACCCGCGTGAAGCTTTCTTT. Its protein is CASSQDQTTSLYPREAFF.

V and J are TRBV6-2 or TRBV6-3 and TRBJ1-1; 8 bases are a match to TRBD1. Germline V CDR1 and CDR2: MNHEY, SVGEGT. CDR3 size: 15 residues. J was trimmed by 1 base and V by 6 bases; bases with no gene match: 7. The CDR3 here is CASSLLQGENTEAFF. CDR3 nucleotides: TGTGCCAGCAGCCTATTACAGGGGGAGAACACTGAAGCTTTCTTT.

V is TRBV9 and J is TRBJ1-2; D is possibly TRBD1 (6 bases). This CDR3 contains 14 residues. The V end was cut by 0 bases, the J end by 4 bases, with 10 bases between. CDR1 is SGDLS, CDR2 YYNGEE, per germline. CDR3 nucleotide sequence: TGTGCCAGCAGCGTAGAGACAGGTCTCTATGGCTACACCTTC. The encoded protein is CASSVETGLYGYTF.

The rearrangement joins TRBV4-1 to TRBJ2-7, with D maybe TRBD1 (6 bases). The V end lost 1 base, the J end lost 7 bases, and 17 bases lay between the germline ends. Germline V gene data show CDR1 as MGHRA and CDR2 as YSYEKL. The CDR3 spans 15 residues. CDR3 bases: TGCGCCAGCAGCCAAGCCCCGGGACATTACGGGGAGCAGTACTTC. Translating gives CASSQAPGHYGEQYF.

The chain employs TRBV4-1 and TRBJ2-3; 7 bases agree with TRBD1. The germline CDR1 and CDR2 sequences are MGHRA and YSYEKL. The CDR3 extends over 16 amino acids. The trim removed 1 base at V and 2 bases at J, leaving 6 bases unmatched. The CDR3 nucleotides are TGCGCCAGCAGCCAAGGAACAGGGGACCTCACAGATACGCAGTATTTT. Protein: CASSQGTGDLTDTQYF.

This clone was detected a few times. The chain combines TRBV3-1 (or the pseudogene TRBV3-2) with TRBJ2-2; possibly TRBD1 for D (5 bases). Trimming took 3 bases from V and 6 from J, leaving 8 bases between them. The germline V gene has CDR1 LGHDT and CDR2 YNNKEL (reference sequence). This CDR3 comprises 13 residues. In DNA form, the CDR3 reads TGTGCCAGCAGCCAGCAGGGCTCCGGGGAGCTGTTTTTT. Protein sequence: CASSQQGSGELFF.

This CDR3 is CASRIAGTGHGYTF. CDR3 in DNA: TGTGCCAGCAGAATAGCGGGGACTGGCCATGGCTACACCTTC. The J gene is TRBJ1-2, the V gene TRBV7-2; D perhaps matches TRBD1 (5 bases). With 6 bases removed from V and 6 bases from J, the gap between germline ends came to 17 bases. This CDR3 spans 14 amino acids. The germline V gene encodes CDR1 SGHTA and CDR2 FQGNSA.

The CDR3 nucleotides are TGCGCCAGCAGCTTAGGACTAGAAAGTACAGATACGCAGTATTTT. Its protein is CASSLGLESTDTQYF. The V call is TRBV5-1, the J call TRBJ2-3, with 7 bases matching TRBD2. Trimming removed 2 bases from V and 3 bases from J; junction bases left unmatched: 6. CDR1 and CDR2 (germline): SGHRS, YFSETQ. This CDR3 is 15 amino acids long.

The V call is TRBV5-8, the J call TRBJ1-1, with 8 bases that match TRBD1. This CDR3 is 14 amino acids long. Germline lookup yields CDR1 SGHTS and CDR2 YDEGEE. Losses at the gene ends were 3 bases for V and 1 base for J; bases not matched to a gene: 2. CDR3 sequence: CASSSGTGNTEAFF. CDR3 bases: TGTGCCAGCAGCTCAGGGACAGGGAACACTGAAGCTTTCTTT.